This T cell receptor (beta chain) was sequenced for a study of long-term antiretroviral therapy in people with HIV. Overall study results and limits: Dominant in the repertoire at all time points were clones expanded before ART. Unavailable data included ART adherence, viral resistance and therapy changes (switches in treatment).

It was version v3.0 of the immunoSEQ assay that was run at survey level. The method was immunoSEQ multiplex PCR; TCRdb's version includes in-frame clones alone and lacks a portion of them. The profile shows around 35,000 clones, approximately 96% of them singletons. Points on this clone: The antigen is undetermined.

Every HIV-positive participant received treatment in the United States. The study used samples holding about 0.9-11 million cryopreserved PBMC before DNA extraction. Sample: unsorted PBMCs, taken roughly 6.4 years after starting antiretroviral therapy. The receptor was isolated from a man younger than 45 with HIV.

The CDR3 loop reads CASSPGQGTMNTEAFF. CDR3 bases: TGTGCCAGTAGTCCTGGACAGGGCACTATGAACACTGAAGCTTTCTTT. This chain joins TRBV19 and TRBJ1-1; the match to TRBD1 covers 8 bases. J was trimmed by 0 bases and V by 5 bases; bases with no gene match: 8. There are 16 residues in the CDR3. CDR1 is LNHDA, CDR2 SQIVND, per germline (reference sequence).